These 21 T cell receptor beta chains share one sample of origin, sequenced in a study of cytomegalovirus exposure and HLA in healthy donors. Vbeta (60) and Jbeta (13) primers were used in the PCR. Assay: immunoSEQ multiplex PCR; the TCRdb copy retains only in-frame clones and omits some. The sample contains 180,000 or so clones, roughly 80% of which appear only once. Sequenced sample: PBMCs. The receptors here all came from a man aged 40-49 years in good health and CMV-seronegative.

The genes are TRBV29-1 and TRBJ2-1; 9 positions match TRBD1. Germline lookup yields CDR1 SQVTM and CDR2 ANQGSEA. V gave up 7 bases and J gave up 6 bases; unmatched junction bases: 19. There are 17 residues in the CDR3. The CDR3: CSARKYRDRATGNEQFF. The CDR3 DNA is TGCAGCGCGCGGAAATACCGGGACAGGGCGACCGGCAATGAGCAGTTCTTC.

The chain links TRBV28 to TRBJ2-7; 7 nucleotides match TRBD1. Looked up from germline, CDR1 is MDHEN and CDR2 is SYDVKM. The V segment lost 2 bases and the J segment 2 bases; nucleotides outside the gene matches: 3. The CDR3 extends over 14 amino acids. CDR3 region: CASSLPGTAYEQYF. As DNA, the CDR3 is TGTGCCAGCAGTTTACCTGGGACAGCCTACGAGCAGTACTTC.

This rearrangement joins TRBV7-8 to TRBJ2-7; D possibly corresponds to TRBD2 (7 bases). The CDR3 is made up of 14 amino acids. CDR1 and CDR2 from the germline V gene are SGHVS and FQNEAQ. V shed 8 bases and J shed 2 bases, with 16 bases lying between them. CDR3 bases: TGTGCCAGCGGTTGGGAGGGGGGGGCCTACGAGCAGTACTTC. This encodes CASGWEGGAYEQYF.

The CDR3 loop is CASSPPGWSPNEQFF. The CDR3 bases are TGTGCCAGCAGCCCTCCGGGGTGGTCCCCCAATGAGCAGTTCTTC. V gene TRBV11-2 combines with J gene TRBJ2-1; D may be TRBD2 (5 bases). This CDR3 is 15 amino acids long. Germline CDR1 and CDR2: SGHAT and FQNNGV. Between the trimmed V and J ends, which lost 5 bases and 6 bases, there was a span of 17 bases.

The genes are TRBV19 and TRBJ2-5, with D hard to call. The CDR3 totals 11 residues. Germline-derived CDR1 and CDR2 are LNHDA and SQIVND (reference sequence). The V and J ends lost 2 bases and 5 bases respectively, with 3 bases between them. In DNA, the CDR3 is TGTGCCAGTAGTATATCTGAGACCCAGTACTTC. Translating it yields CASSISETQYF.

Of note for this clone: Its ends do not fully match the called genes, so a read error is possible. The chain has TRBV13 and TRBJ2-7; TRBD1 matches at 11 bases. The CDR3 covers 16 residues. Looked up from germline, CDR1 is PRHDT and CDR2 is FYEKMQ (reference sequence). The CDR3: CASSRGRAGQGVLGDF. In DNA form, the CDR3 reads TGTGCCAGCAGCCGGGGGAGGGCGGGACAGGGGGTTCTCGGGGACTTC. The whole variable domain, remainder taken from reference TRBV13 and TRBJ2-7, is AAGVIQSPRHLIKEKRETATLKCYPIPRHDTVYWYQQGPGQDPQFLISFYEKMQSDKGSIPDRFSAQQFSDYHSELNMSSLELGDSALYFCASSRGRAGQGVLGDFGPGTRLTVT.

J is TRBJ1-2 and V is TRBV11-3; no definite D call. The germline gives CDR1 SGHNT, CDR2 YENEEA. Trimming cost V 4 bases and J 2 bases, with 5 bases left between them. This CDR3 has 12 residues. The CDR3 loop is CASSSRNYGYTF. In DNA, the CDR3 is TGTGCCAGCAGCTCTCGGAACTATGGCTACACCTTC.

This clone was picked up one time. DNA for the CDR3: TGCGCCAAGAAGGAGGCTGGGGCCAACGTCCTGACTTTC. It encodes CAKKEAGANVLTF. The V and J genes are TRBV5-1 and TRBJ2-6, with a weak D call TRBD2 (5 bases). The length of the CDR3 is 13 residues. The germline V gene encodes CDR1 SGHRS and CDR2 YFSETQ. Trimming left V 9 bases short and J 2 bases short, with 9 bases between.

J is TRBJ2-1 and V is TRBV27; D unresolved. Trimming removed 3 bases at V and 2 bases at J, with 5 bases between. Germline values: CDR1 MNHEY, CDR2 SMNVEV (reference sequence). The CDR3 loop spans 13 amino acids. CDR3 sequence: CASSFSPYNEQFF. CDR3 DNA sequence: TGTGCCAGCAGTTTTAGCCCCTACAATGAGCAGTTCTTC.

This clone appeared once. The genes are TRBV9 and TRBJ1-2; D perhaps matches TRBD1 (5 bases). The ends were cut back, 5 bases at V and 6 bases at J, with 14 bases in the middle. The CDR3 sequence is 13 residues long. The germline gives CDR1 SGDLS, CDR2 YYNGEE. The CDR3 loop is CASRRGGRDGYTF. CDR3 DNA: TGTGCCAGCAGGCGGGGGGGGAGGGATGGCTACACCTTC.

V and J are TRBV4-2 and TRBJ2-1, with D possibly TRBD2 on 5 matching bases. Germline lookup yields CDR1 LGHNA and CDR2 YNFKEQ. CDR3 length equals 15 residues. With 0 bases removed from V and 4 bases from J, the gap between germline ends came to 10 bases. CDR3: CASSQESGGYNEQFF. The CDR3 DNA reads as TGTGCCAGCAGCCAAGAATCAGGAGGTTACAATGAGCAGTTCTTC.

V gene TRBV6-1 combines with J gene TRBJ2-7, with TRBD2 matching over 9 bases. J was trimmed by 2 bases and V by 2 bases; bases with no gene match: 4. The CDR3 has 15 residues. Germline V CDR1 and CDR2: MNHNS, SASEGT. CDR3 loop: CASSERGGRAYEQYF. In DNA, the CDR3 is TGTGCCAGCAGTGAACGGGGCGGGAGGGCCTACGAGCAGTACTTC.

This rearrangement joins TRBV5-4 to TRBJ2-5; 10 bases fit TRBD1. The J call may be wrong; the DNA end is better matched by TRBJ2-7. Germline V gene data show CDR1 as SGHNT and CDR2 as YYREEE (reference sequence). The CDR3 totals 17 residues. CDR3 in amino acids: CASSDDRGLRSSYEQYF. Here the CDR3 DNA reads TGTGCCAGCAGCGATGACAGGGGGCTAAGGAGCTCCTACGAGCAGTACTTC.

The rearrangement joins TRBV4-3 to TRBJ1-2; 7 bases are a match to TRBD1. V dropped 3 bases and J dropped 4; count of bases not matched to a gene: 8. CDR1 LGHNA and CDR2 YSLEER come from the germline V gene. The CDR3 is made up of 15 amino acids. The DNA for the CDR3 is TGCGCCAGCAGCCAGCGGACTGACAGGGCCTATGGCTACACCTTC. As protein: CASSQRTDRAYGYTF.

The chain couples TRBV4-1 to TRBJ2-7; TRBD2 agrees at 14 bases. V trimming: 1 base; J trimming: 6 bases; junction bases outside the gene matches: 14. The CDR3 runs 19 residues. The germline CDR1 and CDR2 sequences are MGHRA and YSYEKL. CDR3 in DNA: TGCGCCAGCAGCCAAGCTGCCATGACTAGCGGGGGGGCAGGTGGCGAGCAGTACTTC. Translating it yields CASSQAAMTSGGAGGEQYF.

This chain uses TRBV5-1 with TRBJ2-1; 11 bases align to TRBD2. Germline V lookup: CDR1 SGHRS, CDR2 YFSETQ. With 1 base clipped from V and 6 bases from J, the junction kept 3 bases outside the gene matches. The CDR3 runs 15 residues. The CDR3 bases are TGCGCCAGCAGCTTGCCGACTAGCGGGGTCAATGAGCAGTTCTTC. It encodes CASSLPTSGVNEQFF. Complete variable domain (other parts from reference TRBV5-1 and TRBJ2-1): KAGVTQTPRYLIKTRGQQVTLSCSPISGHRSVSWYQQTPGQGLQFLFEYFSETQRNKGNFPGRFSGRQFSNSRSEMNVSTLELGDSALYLCASSLPTSGVNEQFFGPGTRLTVL.

This clone was recorded once. The chain carries TRBV9 and TRBJ2-1; 12 nucleotides match TRBD2. Germline lookup yields CDR1 SGDLS and CDR2 YYNGEE. The ends lost 4 bases at V and 6 bases at J; junction bases unmatched: 5. The CDR3 loop spans 15 amino acids. This CDR3 is CASSPSGRALNEQFF. The CDR3 DNA sequence: TGTGCCAGCAGCCCTAGCGGGAGGGCCCTCAATGAGCAGTTCTTC.

The rearrangement uses TRBV28 and TRBJ1-2, with D tentatively TRBD1 (6 bases). Germline V gene lookup returns CDR1 MDHEN and CDR2 SYDVKM. The CDR3 has 16 residues. The V end was cut by 6 bases, the J end by 7 bases, with 24 bases between. CDR3 residues: CASSRWTDPPGGGYTF. DNA for the CDR3: TGTGCCAGCAGCCGTTGGACAGATCCCCCCGGTGGTGGCTACACCTTC.

In this sample, this clone turned up a few times. The chain is built from TRBV14 and TRBJ1-2; D not certain. Deletions cut 3 bases from V and 5 bases from J, with 10 bases between. Germline V lookup: CDR1 SGHDN, CDR2 FVKESK. The CDR3 sequence is 13 residues long. The CDR3 is CASSQPAGYGYTF. As DNA, the CDR3 is TGTGCCAGCAGCCAGCCCGCCGGGTATGGCTACACCTTC.

The V gene is TRBV5-6, the J gene TRBJ1-2; D gene ambiguous. The V and J ends lost 6 bases and 2 bases respectively, with 5 bases between them. The germline V gene encodes CDR1 SGHDT and CDR2 YYEEEE. CDR3 size: 11 residues. Written as DNA, the CDR3 is TGTGCCAGCAACGGGAACTATGGCTACACCTTC. Protein: CASNGNYGYTF.

Only one count was recorded for this clone. The rearrangement uses TRBV6-5 and TRBJ2-7, with 7 nucleotides matching TRBD1. CDR1 and CDR2 from the germline V gene are MNHEY and SVGAGI. V lost 4 bases, J lost 5 bases, and 2 bases stayed unmatched. This CDR3 region has 12 residues. The CDR3 region has the DNA TGTGCCAGCAGTTCACAGGGGAACGAGCAGTACTTC. Its protein product is CASSSQGNEQYF.